This record looks at one T cell receptor (beta chain) sequence and its context. The data derive from a study of blood T cell repertoires in COVID-19. Study overall: Spain, Italy and the United States supplied samples that represented acute and convalescent COVID-19. Sample material is recorded as cDNA or gDNA derived from T cells, B-cell-depleted T cells, or PBMCs.

Original methodology: Amplified reference gene primers provided the basis for estimating nucleated cell counts. The repertoire was sequenced with immunoSEQ multiplex PCR; TCRdb's copy has only in-frame clones and lacks some. V and J calls plus clone size are reproduced from that table; the DNA served to infer D and trimming. The sample has 250,000 to 300,000 clones, roughly 86% seen once. Seattle patients were enrolled while actively infected and followed longitudinally. CDR1 SGHRS and CDR2 YFSETQ come from the germline V gene. Trimming left V 4 bases short and J 1 base short, with 12 bases between. This CDR3 is 15 amino acids long.

The sequencing input was peripheral blood. The chain couples TRBV5-1 to TRBJ2-1; tentative D call: TRBD1 (5 bases). This TCR was sampled from a woman aged 55-70 years with COVID-19, enrolled during active disease. This chain's CDR3 is CASSLVGVSYNEQFF. CDR3 bases: TGCGCCAGCAGCCTCGTAGGGGTGTCCTACAATGAGCAGTTCTTC.